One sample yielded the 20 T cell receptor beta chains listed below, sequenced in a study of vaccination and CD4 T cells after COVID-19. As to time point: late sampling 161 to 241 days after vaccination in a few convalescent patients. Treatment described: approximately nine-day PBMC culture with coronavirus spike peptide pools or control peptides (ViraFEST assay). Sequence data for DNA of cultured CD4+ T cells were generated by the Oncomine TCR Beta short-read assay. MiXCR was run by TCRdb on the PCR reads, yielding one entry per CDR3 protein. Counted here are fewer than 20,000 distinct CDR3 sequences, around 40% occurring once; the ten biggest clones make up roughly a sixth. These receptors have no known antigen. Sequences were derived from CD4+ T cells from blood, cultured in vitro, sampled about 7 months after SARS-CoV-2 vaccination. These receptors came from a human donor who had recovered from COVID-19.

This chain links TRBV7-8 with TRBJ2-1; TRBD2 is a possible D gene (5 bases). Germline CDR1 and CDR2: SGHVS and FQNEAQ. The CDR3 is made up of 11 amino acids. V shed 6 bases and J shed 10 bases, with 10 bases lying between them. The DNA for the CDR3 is TGTGCCAGCAGTTTCTCGGGAGAGCAGTTCTTC. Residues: CASSFSGEQFF.

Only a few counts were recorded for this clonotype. CDR3 sequence: CSARWSYRSGVTQYF. CDR3 coding DNA: TGCAGTGCTAGATGGTCATATAGGTCTGGCGTTACGCAGTATTTT. The rearrangement uses TRBV20-1 and TRBJ2-3; D gene ambiguous. The CDR3 runs to 15 residues. Trimming took off 2 bases at V and 8 bases at J, with 20 bases between the two ends. Germline values: CDR1 DFQATT, CDR2 SNEGSKA (reference sequence).

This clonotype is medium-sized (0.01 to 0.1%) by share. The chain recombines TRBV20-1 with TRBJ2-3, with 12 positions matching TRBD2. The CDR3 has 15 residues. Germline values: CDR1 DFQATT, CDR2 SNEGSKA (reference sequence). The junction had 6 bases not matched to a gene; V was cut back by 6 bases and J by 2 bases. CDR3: CSAPGLAGNTDTQYF. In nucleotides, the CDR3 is TGCAGTGCGCCCGGACTAGCGGGGAACACAGATACGCAGTATTTT.

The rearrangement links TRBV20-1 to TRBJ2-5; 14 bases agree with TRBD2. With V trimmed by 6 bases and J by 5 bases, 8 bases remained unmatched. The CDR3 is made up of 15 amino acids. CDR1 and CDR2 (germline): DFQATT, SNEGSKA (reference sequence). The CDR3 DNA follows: TGCAGTGCGGTGACTAGCGGGGGGGCGTGGGAGACCCAGTACTTC. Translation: CSAVTSGGAWETQYF.

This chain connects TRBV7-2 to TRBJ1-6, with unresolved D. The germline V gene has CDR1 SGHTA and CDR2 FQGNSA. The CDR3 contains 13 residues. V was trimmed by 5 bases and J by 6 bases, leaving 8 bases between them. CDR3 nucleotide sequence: TGTGCCAGCAGCCCCCACTCTAATTCACCCCTCCACTTT. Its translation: CASSPHSNSPLHF.

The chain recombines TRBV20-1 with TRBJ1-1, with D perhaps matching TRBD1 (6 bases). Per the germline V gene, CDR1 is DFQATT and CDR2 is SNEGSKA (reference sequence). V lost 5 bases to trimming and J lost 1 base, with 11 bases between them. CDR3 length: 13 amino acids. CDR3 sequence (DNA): TGCAGTGCTGGGGACACATCGAACACTGAAGCTTTCTTT. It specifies CSAGDTSNTEAFF.

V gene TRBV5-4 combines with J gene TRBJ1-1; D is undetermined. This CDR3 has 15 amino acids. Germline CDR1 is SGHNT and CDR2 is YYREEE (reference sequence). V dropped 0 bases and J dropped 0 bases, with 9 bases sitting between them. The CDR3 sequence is CASSLALNLNTEAFF. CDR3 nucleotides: TGTGCCAGCAGCTTGGCCCTTAATTTGAACACTGAAGCTTTCTTT.

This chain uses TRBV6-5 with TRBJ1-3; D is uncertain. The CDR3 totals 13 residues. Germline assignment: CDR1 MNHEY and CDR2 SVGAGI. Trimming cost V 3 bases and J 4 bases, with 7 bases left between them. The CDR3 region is CASSYNQGNTIYF. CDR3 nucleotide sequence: TGTGCCAGCAGTTATAATCAAGGAAACACCATATATTTT.

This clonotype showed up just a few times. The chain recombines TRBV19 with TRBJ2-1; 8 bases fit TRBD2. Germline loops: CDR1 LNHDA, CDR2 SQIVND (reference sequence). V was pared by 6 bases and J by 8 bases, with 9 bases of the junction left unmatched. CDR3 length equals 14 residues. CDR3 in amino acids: CASSTGLVGDEQFF. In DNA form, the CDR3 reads TGTGCCAGTAGCACGGGACTAGTCGGGGATGAGCAGTTCTTC. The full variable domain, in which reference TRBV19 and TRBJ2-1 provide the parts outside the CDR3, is DGGITQSPKYLFRKEGQNVTLSCEQNLNHDAMYWYRQDPGQGLRLIYYSQIVNDFQKGDIAEGYSVSREKKESFPLTVTSAQKNPTAFYLCASSTGLVGDEQFFGPGTRLTVL.

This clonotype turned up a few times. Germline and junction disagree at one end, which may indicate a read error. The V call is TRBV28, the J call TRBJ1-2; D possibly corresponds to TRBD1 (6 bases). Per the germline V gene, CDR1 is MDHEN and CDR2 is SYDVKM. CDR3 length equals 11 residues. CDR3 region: CASSTARDKAF. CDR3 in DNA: TGTGCCAGCAGTACAGCCCGGGACAAAGCCTTC.

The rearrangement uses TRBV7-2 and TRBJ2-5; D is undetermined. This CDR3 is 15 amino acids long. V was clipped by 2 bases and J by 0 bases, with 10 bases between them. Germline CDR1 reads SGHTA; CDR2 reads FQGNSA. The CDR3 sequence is CASSLRSAYQETQYF. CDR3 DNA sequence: TGTGCCAGCAGCTTACGGTCAGCGTACCAAGAGACCCAGTACTTC.

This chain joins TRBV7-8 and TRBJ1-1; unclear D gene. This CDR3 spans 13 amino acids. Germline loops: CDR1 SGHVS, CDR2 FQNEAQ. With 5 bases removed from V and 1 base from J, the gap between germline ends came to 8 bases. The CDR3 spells CASSTTQNTEAFF. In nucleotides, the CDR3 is TGTGCCAGCAGCACAACACAGAACACTGAAGCTTTCTTT.

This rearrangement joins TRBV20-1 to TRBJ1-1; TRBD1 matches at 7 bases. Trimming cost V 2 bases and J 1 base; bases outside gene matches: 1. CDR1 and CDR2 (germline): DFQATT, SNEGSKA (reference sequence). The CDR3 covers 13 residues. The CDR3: CSARRDRNTEAFF. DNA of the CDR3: TGCAGTGCTAGACGGGACAGGAACACTGAAGCTTTCTTT.

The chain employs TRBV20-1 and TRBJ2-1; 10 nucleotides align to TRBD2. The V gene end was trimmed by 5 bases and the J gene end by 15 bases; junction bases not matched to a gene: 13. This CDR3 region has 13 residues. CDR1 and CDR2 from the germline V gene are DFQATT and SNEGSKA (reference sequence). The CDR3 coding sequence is TGCAGTGCTGTAAATTTAGCGGGAGGCTCCTCGTTCTTC. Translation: CSAVNLAGGSSFF.

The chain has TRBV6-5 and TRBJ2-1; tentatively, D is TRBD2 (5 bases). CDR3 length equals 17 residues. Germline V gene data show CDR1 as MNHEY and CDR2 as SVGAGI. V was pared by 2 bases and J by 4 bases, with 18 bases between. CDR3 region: CASSYGLASYLYNEQFF. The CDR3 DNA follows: TGTGCCAGCAGTTACGGGCTAGCCTCCTACTTATACAATGAGCAGTTCTTC.

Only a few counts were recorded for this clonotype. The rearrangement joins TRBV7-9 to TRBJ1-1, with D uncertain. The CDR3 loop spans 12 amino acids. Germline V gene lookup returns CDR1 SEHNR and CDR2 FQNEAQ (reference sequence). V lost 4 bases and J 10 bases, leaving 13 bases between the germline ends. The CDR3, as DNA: TGTGCCAGCAGCTCGGGGTCACTGGTAGCTTTCTTT. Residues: CASSSGSLVAFF. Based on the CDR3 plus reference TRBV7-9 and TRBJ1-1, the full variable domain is DTGVSQNPRHKITKRGQNVTFRCDPISEHNRLYWYRQTLGQGPEFLTYFQNEAQLEKSRLLSDRFSAERPKGSFSTLEIQRTEQGDSAMYLCASSSGSLVAFFGQGTRLTVV.

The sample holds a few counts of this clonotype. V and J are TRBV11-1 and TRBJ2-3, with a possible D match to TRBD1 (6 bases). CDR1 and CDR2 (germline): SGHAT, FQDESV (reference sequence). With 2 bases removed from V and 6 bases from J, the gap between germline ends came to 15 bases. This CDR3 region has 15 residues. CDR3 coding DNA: TGTGCCAGCAGCTTACCCGAGTTGGGGGCGGATACGCAGTATTTT. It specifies CASSLPELGADTQYF.

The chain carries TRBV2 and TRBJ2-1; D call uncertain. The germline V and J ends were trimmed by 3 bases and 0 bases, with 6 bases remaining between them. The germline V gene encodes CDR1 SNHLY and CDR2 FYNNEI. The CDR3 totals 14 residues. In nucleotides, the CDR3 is TGTGCCAGCAGTGAGTTGTTCTCCTACAATGAGCAGTTCTTC. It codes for CASSELFSYNEQFF.

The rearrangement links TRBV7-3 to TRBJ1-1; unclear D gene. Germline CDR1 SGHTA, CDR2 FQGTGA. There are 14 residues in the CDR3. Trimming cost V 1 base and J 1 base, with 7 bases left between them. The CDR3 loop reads CASSLNGPNTEAFF. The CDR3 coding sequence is TGTGCCAGCAGCTTAAATGGGCCGAACACTGAAGCTTTCTTT. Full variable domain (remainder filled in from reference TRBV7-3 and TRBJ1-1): GAGVSQTPSNKVTEKGKYVELRCDPISGHTALYWYRQSLGQGPEFLIYFQGTGAADDSGLPNDRFFAVRPEGSVSTLKIQRTERGDSAVYLCASSLNGPNTEAFFGQGTRLTVV.

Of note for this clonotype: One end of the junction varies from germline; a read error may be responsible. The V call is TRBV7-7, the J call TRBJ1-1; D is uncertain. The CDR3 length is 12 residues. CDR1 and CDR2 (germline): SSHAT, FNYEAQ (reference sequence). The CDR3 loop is CASSPGPTEAFF. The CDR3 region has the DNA TGTGCTAGCAGCCCAGGCCCCACTGAAGCTTTCTTT.